The rows below give T cell receptor beta chains drawn from one sample of a study of identical twins. TCRdb processed the 5' RACE reads anew with MiXCR; each CDR3 protein has one entry. The table lists some 500,000 distinct CDR3 sequences, approximately 15% of them singletons, with approximately 1% in the top ten. These same records also appear under a second study, on yellow fever vaccine responses in identical twins.

The sequencing input was CD4+ T cells sorted from blood. The receptors come from a woman between 18 and 30 years old in good health. Each CDR3 is given with its conserved first and last residue. Fields, in order: D gene, clone size, J gene, V gene, CDR3 DNA, CDR3 protein. The D gene is left open where the match is weak. The listing skips clone size in some rows; elsewhere it reads once, few, many or a size class.

NA | few | TRBJ2-1 | TRBV12-3/TRBV12-4 | TGTGCCAGCAGTTCCACGTTTTCCTACAATGAGCAGTTCTTC | CASSSTFSYNEQFF
NA | few | TRBJ2-2 | TRBV5-1 | TGCGCCACCGCAGGGAATGCTAACACCGGGGAGCTGTTTTTT | CATAGNANTGELFF
NA | few | TRBJ1-5 | TRBV5-6 | TGTGCCAGCAGCTTGGCCACGGGGGCGAATAGCAATCAGCCCCAGCATTTT | CASSLATGANSNQPQHF
TRBD1 | NA | TRBJ2-5 | TRBV3-1 | TGTGCCAGCAGCCCGGGACAGGGAGTAGAGACCCAGTACTTC | CASSPGQGVETQYF
TRBD2 | few | TRBJ2-5 | TRBV19 | TGTGCCAGAAGGGCCAGCGGGGGGGATGAGACCCAGTACTTC | CARRASGGDETQYF
TRBD2 | few | TRBJ2-7 | TRBV20-1 | TGCAGTGCTAGAGTCGGTAGCGGGAGGGCCGAAGAGCAGTACTTC | CSARVGSGRAEEQYF
NA | few | TRBJ2-1 | TRBV6-4 | TGTGCCAGCAGCAGGGACCACTCCTACAATGAGCAGTTCTTC | CASSRDHSYNEQFF
NA | few | TRBJ1-5 | TRBV28 | TGTGCCAGCACCCCACAAGACGGCAATCAGCCCCAGCATTTT | CASTPQDGNQPQHF
NA | NA | TRBJ2-5 | TRBV2 | TGTGCCGGGCGGCCCACCGGGGAGACCCAGTACTTC | CAGRPTGETQYF
NA | few | TRBJ1-5 | TRBV6-1 | TGTGCCAGCAGCGACACGGTGTACCAGCCCCAGCATTTT | CASSDTVYQPQHF
TRBD2 | few | TRBJ2-3 | TRBV6-5 | TGTGCCAGCAGTTCGGGACTAGCGGGAGTCAGCGCAGATACGCAGTATTTT | CASSSGLAGVSADTQYF
NA | few | TRBJ2-3 | TRBV11-2 | TGTGCCAGCAGTCCGGCGCCGGGCACAGATACGCAGTATTTT | CASSPAPGTDTQYF
NA | few | TRBJ2-5 | TRBV12-3/TRBV12-4 | TGTGCCAGCTCCGGGACAAGGGGTTTAGAGACCCAGTACTTC | CASSGTRGLETQYF
NA | few | TRBJ2-3 | TRBV30 | TGTGCCTGGAGTGTACGGCTTGGGTTTAGCACAGATACGCAGTATTTT | CAWSVRLGFSTDTQYF
TRBD1 | NA | TRBJ1-6 | TRBV6-2/TRBV6-3 | TGTGCCAGCGTGGGGACAGGAGGAAATTCACCCCTCCACTTT | CASVGTGGNSPLHF
NA | few | TRBJ2-3 | TRBV28 | TGTGCCAGCAGTTTATCGCAGGGTATTACAGATACGCAGTATTTT | CASSLSQGITDTQYF
NA | few | TRBJ2-3 | TRBV27 | TGTGCCAGCAGTACCTACTCAGACTTGGGTTTGGGGGATACGCAGTATTTT | CASSTYSDLGLGDTQYF
TRBD2 | NA | TRBJ2-3 | TRBV6-4 | TGTGCCAGCAGTGTGAGCGGGGGCACAGATACGCAGTATTTT | CASSVSGGTDTQYF
TRBD1 | few | TRBJ2-5 | TRBV29-1 | TGCAGCGCTGGACAGGTAGAGACCCAGTACTTC | CSAGQVETQYF
NA | NA | TRBJ2-1 | TRBV2 | TGTGCCAGCAGTGTTCTCAATCGAAGGACAGAGTCCTACAATGAGCAGTTCTTC | CASSVLNRRTESYNEQFF
NA | many | TRBJ2-7 | TRBV10-3 | TGTGCCATCAGTGATCCCACGGACTACGAGCAGTACTTC | CAISDPTDYEQYF
TRBD2 | few | TRBJ2-1 | TRBV14 | TGTGCCAGCAGCGCCCCGGGACTAGCGGGAAGACATGAGCAGTTCTTC | CASSAPGLAGRHEQFF
NA | NA | TRBJ1-5 | TRBV10-3 | TGTGCCGCCTCAGGGGAAAGTCAGCCCCAGCATTTT | CAASGESQPQHF
NA | NA | TRBJ2-6 | TRBV11-2 | TGTGCCAGCAGCTCCACAGGGCCTGGGGCCAACGTCCTGACTTTC | CASSSTGPGANVLTF
NA | NA | TRBJ2-3 | TRBV5-4 | TGTGCCAGCAGCTTGGCCAGTTGGTTGAAAGATACGCAGTATTTT | CASSLASWLKDTQYF
TRBD1 | few | TRBJ2-7 | TRBV5-1 | TGCGCCAGCAGCACGCCGGGACAGGGAAACGAGCAGTACTTC | CASSTPGQGNEQYF
NA | few | TRBJ2-7 | TRBV7-9 | TGTGCCAGCAGCTTATTGGGCCACGAGCAGTACTTC | CASSLLGHEQYF
NA | NA | TRBJ2-3 | TRBV27 | TGTGCCAGCAGTTTAAGGTCGGCCAGTAAAGATACGCAGTATTTT | CASSLRSASKDTQYF
TRBD2 | few | TRBJ2-3 | TRBV5-1 | TGCGCCAGCACCCCGGGGCGACTAGCGGGGGGGCCAGATACGCAGTATTTT | CASTPGRLAGGPDTQYF
NA | few | TRBJ2-7 | TRBV2 | TGTGCCTCCCGGGTAACTTCCTACGAGCAGTACTTC | CASRVTSYEQYF
NA | once | TRBJ2-5 | TRBV28 | TGTGCCAGCAGCCCCGGGGTGGAGACCCAGTACTTC | CASSPGVETQYF
TRBD1 | few | TRBJ2-1 | TRBV18 | TGTGCCAGCTCACAAACGACAGGGCGCTACAATGAGCAGTTCTTC | CASSQTTGRYNEQFF
NA | few | TRBJ2-7 | TRBV14 | TGTGCCAGCAGCCGTCGGGGGATTCGCTCCTACGAGCAGTACTTC | CASSRRGIRSYEQYF
NA | many | TRBJ2-1 | TRBV12-3/TRBV12-4 | TGTGCCAGCAGTTTAAGGTCCGGGGGTAATGAGCAGTTCTTC | CASSLRSGGNEQFF
TRBD1 | NA | TRBJ2-1 | TRBV5-1 | TGCGCCAGCAGCACGGGACAGGGGGCGAATGAGCAGTTCTTC | CASSTGQGANEQFF
NA | NA | TRBJ1-4 | TRBV3-1 | TGTGCCAGCAGCCAACGGGGCCCGAATGAAAAACTGTTTTTT | CASSQRGPNEKLFF
TRBD2 | few | TRBJ2-7 | TRBV7-2 | TGTGCCAGCAGCTTAGGGCTAGCGGCCCCCTCCTACGAGCAGTACTTC | CASSLGLAAPSYEQYF
NA | few | TRBJ2-7 | TRBV7-2 | TGTGCCAGCAGCTTAAAGGCGACAACCTACGAGCAGTACTTC | CASSLKATTYEQYF
TRBD1 | few | TRBJ2-5 | TRBV3-1 | TGTGCCAGCAGCCTAGCACAGGGGGCGGGGGAGACCCAGTACTTC | CASSLAQGAGETQYF
NA | NA | TRBJ2-2 | TRBV4-3 | TGCGCCAGCAGCCAAGATTATCGGACAGAGAACACCGGGGAGCTGTTTTTT | CASSQDYRTENTGELFF
TRBD1 | few | TRBJ2-3 | TRBV10-3 | TGTGCCATCAGCAACTACGAACAGGGGAAGGCCACAGATACGCAGTATTTT | CAISNYEQGKATDTQYF
NA | few | TRBJ2-2 | TRBV28 | TGTGCCAGCAGTTTTCGGGCCATAACCGGGGAGCTGTTTTTT | CASSFRAITGELFF
NA | NA | TRBJ1-3 | TRBV3-1 | TGTGCCAGCAGCCACCGACTGAACTCTGGAAACACCACATATTTT | CASSHRLNSGNTTYF
TRBD2 | few | TRBJ2-7 | TRBV27 | TGTGCCAGCAGTTTCCTTACTAGCGGAATCCCCTACGAGCAGTACTTC | CASSFLTSGIPYEQYF
NA | NA | TRBJ2-7 | TRBV25-1 | TGTGCCAGTAACCCTCCGGCTTCCTACGAGCAGTACTTC | CASNPPASYEQYF
TRBD2 | few | TRBJ2-1 | TRBV28 | TGTGCCAGCAGTTTATCCGCGGGAGGGTCAAGTGAGCAGTTCTTC | CASSLSAGGSSEQFF
NA | few | TRBJ2-1 | TRBV15 | TGTGCCACCAGCAGAGATATGAGTAATGAGCAGTTCTTC | CATSRDMSNEQFF
TRBD2 | NA | TRBJ2-3 | TRBV20-1 | TGCAGTGCTAGAGATAAAGAGCGGGGGTTCACAGATACGCAGTATTTT | CSARDKERGFTDTQYF
NA | many | TRBJ2-3 | TRBV11-2 | TGTGCCAGCGGCTGGACGGCAGATACGCAGTATTTT | CASGWTADTQYF
TRBD2 | few | TRBJ2-3 | TRBV6-1 | TGTGCCAGCAGGAAGGGGACTAGCGGGGCTAGCACAGATACGCAGTATTTT | CASRKGTSGASTDTQYF
NA | NA | TRBJ2-3 | TRBV5-1 | TGCGCCAGCAGCTTGGTGGGGGGCCGGCAAGATACGCAGTATTTT | CASSLVGGRQDTQYF
NA | NA | TRBJ1-1 | TRBV7-2 | TGTGCCAGCAGCTTAGGTACAGGGCTGACTGAAGCTTTCTTT | CASSLGTGLTEAFF
TRBD1 | many | TRBJ1-5 | TRBV20-1 | TGCAGTGGCTCGGGACAGGGGTCGGGGAATCAGCCCCAGCATTTT | CSGSGQGSGNQPQHF
NA | many | TRBJ1-1 | TRBV29-1 | TGCAGCGTTGATAGTGCTGTTGGGGCCCAACGCGCTTTCTTT | CSVDSAVGAQRAFF
TRBD1 | many | TRBJ2-1 | TRBV24-1 | TGTGCCACCAGTGATTTTGACAGGACAGGGGGTTACAATGAGCAGTTCTTC | CATSDFDRTGGYNEQFF
TRBD1 | NA | TRBJ2-7 | TRBV6-5 | TGTGCCAGCAGTTACACCCCAACCGGGACAGGGAGATCCGAGCAGTACTTC | CASSYTPTGTGRSEQYF